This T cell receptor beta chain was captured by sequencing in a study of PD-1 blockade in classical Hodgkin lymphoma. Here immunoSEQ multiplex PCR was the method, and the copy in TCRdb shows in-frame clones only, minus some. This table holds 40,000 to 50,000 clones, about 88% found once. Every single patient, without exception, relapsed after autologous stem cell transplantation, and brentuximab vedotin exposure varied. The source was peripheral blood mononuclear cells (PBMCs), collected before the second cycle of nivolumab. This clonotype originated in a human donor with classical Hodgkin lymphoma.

CDR3 in amino acids: CASSLASGGANEQYF. DNA of the CDR3: TGTGCCAGCTCCCTGGCGAGCGGGGGGGCAAACGAGCAGTACTTC. The gene calls are TRBV18 and TRBJ2-7; TRBD2 matches 10 bases. J was trimmed by 5 bases and V by 6 bases; bases with no gene match: 10. Germline values: CDR1 KGHSH, CDR2 LQKENI. This CDR3 spans 15 amino acids.